This TCR beta chain was observed in a study of T cell changes during pregnancy in multiple sclerosis. Germline V CDR1 and CDR2: KGHSH, LQKENI. The CDR3 length is 15 residues. After removal of 4 bases from V and 1 base from J, the junction contained 2 bases not matched to a gene. Repertoires were generated with immunoSEQ multiplex PCR, while TCRdb's copy carries only in-frame clones and drops some. The sample includes about 18,000 clones, roughly 90% of them seen just once. This clone was seen once. This receptor was obtained from a female donor in good health, enrolled as a control in a pregnancy study. Sequences were derived from CD8+ T cells from peripheral blood mononuclear cells, sampled in the third trimester of pregnancy. This chain connects TRBV18 to TRBJ2-3, with 10 bases identical to TRBD1. The CDR3 protein is CASSRQGAGTDTQYF. CDR3 nucleotide sequence: TGTGCCAGCTCACGACAGGGGGCTGGCACAGATACGCAGTATTTT.